This T cell receptor (beta chain) was documented in a study of T cells in Graves' hyperthyroidism and ophthalmopathy. Amplification of TCR beta CDR3 regions was performed using RNA transcripts as template. HTBI primers drove first-round RT-PCR of the TCR CDR3. TCRdb re-called the multiplex PCR reads with MiXCR, one entry per CDR3 protein. The sample yields roughly 200,000 distinct CDR3 sequences, about 18% seen once. Losses at the gene ends were 5 bases for V and 4 bases for J; bases not matched to a gene: 12. Germline V CDR1 and CDR2: SGDLS, YYNGEE. This CDR3 comprises 17 residues. This clonotype turned up a few times.

Sample: blood. V and J are TRBV9 and TRBJ1-4; TRBD1 agrees at 9 bases. The origin of this receptor is a man between 35 and 55 years old with Graves' hyperthyroidism. The CDR3: CASSPGQGLRSNEKLFF. In nucleotides, the CDR3 is TGTGCCAGCAGTCCTGGACAGGGGCTGCGGAGTAATGAAAAACTGTTTTTT.